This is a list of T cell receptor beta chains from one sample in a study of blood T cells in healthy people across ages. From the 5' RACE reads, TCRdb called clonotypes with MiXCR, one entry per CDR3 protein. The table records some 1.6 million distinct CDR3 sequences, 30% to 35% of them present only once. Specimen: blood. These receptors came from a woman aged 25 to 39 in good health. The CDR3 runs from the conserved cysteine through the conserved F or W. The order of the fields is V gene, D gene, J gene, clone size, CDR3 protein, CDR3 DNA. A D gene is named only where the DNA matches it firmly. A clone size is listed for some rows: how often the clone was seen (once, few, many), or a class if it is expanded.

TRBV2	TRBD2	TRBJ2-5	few	CASRSLAGGQETQYF	TGTGCCAGCAGGAGTTTAGCGGGGGGCCAAGAGACCCAGTACTTC
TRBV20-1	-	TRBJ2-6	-	CSVCCSGANVLTF	TGCAGTGTGTGCTGCTCTGGGGCCAACGTCCTGACTTTC
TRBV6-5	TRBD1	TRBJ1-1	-	CASTWDRVGTEAFF	TGTGCCAGCACCTGGGACAGGGTAGGCACTGAAGCTTTCTTT
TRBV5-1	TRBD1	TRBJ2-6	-	CASSLGGTGSSGANVLTF	TGCGCCAGCAGCTTGGGTGGGACAGGGAGCTCTGGGGCCAACGTCCTGACTTTC
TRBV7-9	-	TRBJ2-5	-	CASSSPWGENQETQYF	TGTGCCAGCAGCTCCCCGTGGGGGGAAAACCAAGAGACCCAGTACTTC
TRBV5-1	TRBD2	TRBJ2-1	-	CASWGGDYNEQFF	TGCGCCAGCTGGGGGGGGGACTACAATGAGCAGTTCTTC
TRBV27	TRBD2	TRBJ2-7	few	CASSLYGRPRDEQYF	TGTGCCAGCAGTTTATACGGGAGGCCAAGGGACGAGCAGTACTTC
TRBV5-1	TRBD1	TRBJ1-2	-	CASRDGQGSYGYTF	TGCGCCAGCAGAGATGGACAGGGGTCCTATGGCTACACCTTC
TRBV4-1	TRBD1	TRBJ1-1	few	CASRRTGTNTEAFF	TGCGCCAGCCGACGGACAGGGACGAACACTGAAGCTTTCTTT
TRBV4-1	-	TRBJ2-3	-	CASSQGGITWGTPNTDTQYF	TGCGCCAGCAGCCAAGGAGGTATAACTTGGGGGACTCCAAACACAGATACGCAGTATTTT
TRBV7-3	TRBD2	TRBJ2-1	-	CASGQAGLVINEQFF	TGTGCCAGCGGCCAAGCGGGATTGGTAATCAATGAGCAGTTCTTC
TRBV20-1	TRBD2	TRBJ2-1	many	CSARSLAGGSYNEQFF	TGCAGTGCTAGATCCTTGGCGGGAGGATCCTACAATGAGCAGTTCTTC
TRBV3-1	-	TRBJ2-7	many	CASIQGQGGNYEQYF	TGTGCCAGCATCCAGGGGCAGGGCGGGAACTACGAGCAGTACTTC
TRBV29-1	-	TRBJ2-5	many	CSVEGSGGETQYF	TGCAGCGTTGAGGGTTCCGGCGGGGAGACCCAGTACTTC
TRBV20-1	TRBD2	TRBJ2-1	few	CSASGLAGDSYNEQFF	TGCAGTGCTAGCGGACTAGCGGGGGACTCCTACAATGAGCAGTTCTTC
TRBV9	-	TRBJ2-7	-	CASSPGLLAYEQYF	TGTGCCAGCAGCCCGGGACTCCTTGCCTACGAGCAGTACTTC
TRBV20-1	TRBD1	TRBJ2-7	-	CSAPKGAPYEQYF	TGCAGTGCCCCGAAGGGGGCCCCCTACGAGCAGTACTTC